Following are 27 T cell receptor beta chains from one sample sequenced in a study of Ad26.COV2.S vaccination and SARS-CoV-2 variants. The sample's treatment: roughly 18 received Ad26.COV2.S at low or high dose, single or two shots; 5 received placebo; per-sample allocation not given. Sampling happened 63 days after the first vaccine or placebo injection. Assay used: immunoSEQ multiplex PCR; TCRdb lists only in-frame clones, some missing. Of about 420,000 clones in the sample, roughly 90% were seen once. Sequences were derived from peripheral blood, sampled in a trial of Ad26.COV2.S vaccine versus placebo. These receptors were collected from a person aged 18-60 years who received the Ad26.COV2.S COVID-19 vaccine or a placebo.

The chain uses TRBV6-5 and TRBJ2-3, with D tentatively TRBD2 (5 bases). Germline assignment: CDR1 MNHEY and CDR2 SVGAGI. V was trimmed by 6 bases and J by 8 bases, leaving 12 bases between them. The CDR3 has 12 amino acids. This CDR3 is CASRPLEGTQYF. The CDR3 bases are TGTGCCAGCAGACCACTAGAAGGTACGCAGTATTTT.

The DNA for the CDR3 is TGTGCCAGCAAGCATGCAGGGGGCCAAGAGACCCAGTACTTC. It encodes CASKHAGGQETQYF. V is TRBV6-4 and J is TRBJ2-5; 7 bases align to TRBD1. Trimming cost V 7 bases and J 1 base; bases outside gene matches: 6. The CDR3 is made up of 14 amino acids. Looked up from germline, CDR1 is MRHNA and CDR2 is SNTAGT.

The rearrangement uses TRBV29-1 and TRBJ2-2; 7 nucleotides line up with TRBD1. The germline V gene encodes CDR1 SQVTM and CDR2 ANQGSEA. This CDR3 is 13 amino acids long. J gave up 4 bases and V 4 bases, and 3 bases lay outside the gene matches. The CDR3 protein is CSVATGSTGELFF. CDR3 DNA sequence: TGCAGCGTTGCGACAGGGAGCACCGGGGAGCTGTTTTTT.

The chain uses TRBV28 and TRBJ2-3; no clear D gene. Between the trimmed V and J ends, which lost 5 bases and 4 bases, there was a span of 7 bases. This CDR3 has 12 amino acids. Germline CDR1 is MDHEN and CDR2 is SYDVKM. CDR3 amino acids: CASSIKADTQYF. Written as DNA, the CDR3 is TGTGCCAGCAGTATAAAAGCAGATACGCAGTATTTT. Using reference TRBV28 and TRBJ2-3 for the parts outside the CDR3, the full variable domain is DVKVTQSSRYLVKRTGEKVFLECVQDMDHENMFWYRQDPGLGLRLIYFSYDVKMKEKGDIPEGYSVSREKKERFSLILESASTNQTSMYLCASSIKADTQYFGPGTRLTVL.

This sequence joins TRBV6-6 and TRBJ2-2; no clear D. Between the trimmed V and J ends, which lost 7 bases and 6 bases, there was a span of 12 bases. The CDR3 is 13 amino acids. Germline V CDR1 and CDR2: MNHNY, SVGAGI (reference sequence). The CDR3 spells CASTPTDAGELFF. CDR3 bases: TGTGCCAGCACCCCAACAGATGCCGGGGAGCTGTTTTTT.

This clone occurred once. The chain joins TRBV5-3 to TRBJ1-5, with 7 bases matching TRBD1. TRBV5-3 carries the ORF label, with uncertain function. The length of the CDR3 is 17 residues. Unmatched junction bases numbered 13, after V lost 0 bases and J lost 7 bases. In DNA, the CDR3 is TGTGCCAGAAGCTTGGCGGGCAGGGGGGTTGTGAGACAGCCCCAGCATTTT. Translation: CARSLAGRGVVRQPQHF.

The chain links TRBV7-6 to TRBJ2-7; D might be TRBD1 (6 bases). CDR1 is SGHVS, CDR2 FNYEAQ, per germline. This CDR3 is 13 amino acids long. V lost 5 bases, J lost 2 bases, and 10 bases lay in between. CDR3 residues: CASSQGTTYEQYF. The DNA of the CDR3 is TGTGCCAGCAGCCAAGGGACAACCTACGAGCAGTACTTC. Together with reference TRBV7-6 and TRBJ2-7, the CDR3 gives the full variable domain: GAGVSQSPRYKVTKRGQDVALRCDPISGHVSLYWYRQALGQGPEFLTYFNYEAQQDKSGLPNDRFSAERPEGSISTLTIQRTEQRDSAMYRCASSQGTTYEQYFGPGTRLTVT.

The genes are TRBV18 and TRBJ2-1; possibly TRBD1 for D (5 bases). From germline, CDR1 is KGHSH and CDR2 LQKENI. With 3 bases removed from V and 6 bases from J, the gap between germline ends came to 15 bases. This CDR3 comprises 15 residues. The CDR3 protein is CASSPQGPPSNEQFF. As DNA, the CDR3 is TGTGCCAGCTCACCCCAGGGCCCCCCTTCCAATGAGCAGTTCTTC.

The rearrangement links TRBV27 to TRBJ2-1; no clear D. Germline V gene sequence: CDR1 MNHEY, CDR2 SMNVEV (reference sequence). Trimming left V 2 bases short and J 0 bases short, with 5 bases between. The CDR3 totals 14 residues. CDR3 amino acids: CASSLPSSYNEQFF. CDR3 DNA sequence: TGTGCCAGCAGTTTACCGAGCTCCTACAATGAGCAGTTCTTC.

The CDR3: CASLFTGRSDTQYF. CDR3 bases: TGTGCCAGCCTCTTCACAGGGCGATCAGATACGCAGTATTTT. V usage is TRBV28 and J usage is TRBJ2-3; D might be TRBD1 (6 bases). There are 14 residues in the CDR3. CDR1 and CDR2 (germline): MDHEN, SYDVKM. Trimming removed 8 bases at V and 4 bases at J, with 16 bases between.

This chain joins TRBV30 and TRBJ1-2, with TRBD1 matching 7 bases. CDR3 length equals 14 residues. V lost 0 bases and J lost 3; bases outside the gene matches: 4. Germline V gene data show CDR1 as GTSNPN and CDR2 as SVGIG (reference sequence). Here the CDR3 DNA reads TGTGCCTGGAGTGTCGGAGGGGGCGACTATGGCTACACCTTC. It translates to CAWSVGGGDYGYTF.

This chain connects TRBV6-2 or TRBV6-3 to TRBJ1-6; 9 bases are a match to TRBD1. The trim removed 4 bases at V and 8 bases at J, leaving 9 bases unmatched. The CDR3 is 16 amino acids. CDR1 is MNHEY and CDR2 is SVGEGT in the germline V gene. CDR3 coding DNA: TGTGCCAGCAGTTTCGTCGTGGGACAGGGATATTCACCCCTCCACTTT. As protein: CASSFVVGQGYSPLHF.

The CDR3: CAWSKQGTDTQYF. CDR3 nucleotide sequence: TGTGCCTGGAGCAAACAGGGTACAGATACGCAGTATTTT. The V gene is TRBV30, the J gene TRBJ2-3; the D gene is possibly TRBD1 (6 bases). V gave up 3 bases and J gave up 3 bases, with 10 bases separating them. CDR3 length equals 13 residues. CDR1 is GTSNPN, CDR2 SVGIG, per germline (reference sequence).

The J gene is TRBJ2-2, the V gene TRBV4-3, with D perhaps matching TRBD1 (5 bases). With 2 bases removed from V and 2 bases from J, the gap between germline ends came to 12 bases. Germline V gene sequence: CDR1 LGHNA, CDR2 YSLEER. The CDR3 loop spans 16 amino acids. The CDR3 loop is CASSQSPDRNTGELFF. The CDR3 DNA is TGCGCCAGCAGCCAAAGCCCCGACAGAAACACCGGGGAGCTGTTTTTT.

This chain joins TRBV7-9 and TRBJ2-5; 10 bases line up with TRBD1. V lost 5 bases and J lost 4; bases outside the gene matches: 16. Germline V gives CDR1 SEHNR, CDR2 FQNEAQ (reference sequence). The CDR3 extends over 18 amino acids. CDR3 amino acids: CASSQRPIRDRGPETQYF. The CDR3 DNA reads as TGTGCCAGCAGCCAACGGCCAATCCGGGACAGGGGACCAGAGACCCAGTACTTC.

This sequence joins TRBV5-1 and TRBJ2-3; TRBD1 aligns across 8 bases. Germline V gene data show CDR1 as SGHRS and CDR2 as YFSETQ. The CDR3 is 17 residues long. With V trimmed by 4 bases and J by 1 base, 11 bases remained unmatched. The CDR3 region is CASSPPTGEEGTDTQYF. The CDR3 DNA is TGCGCCAGCAGCCCTCCGACAGGGGAGGAGGGCACAGATACGCAGTATTTT.

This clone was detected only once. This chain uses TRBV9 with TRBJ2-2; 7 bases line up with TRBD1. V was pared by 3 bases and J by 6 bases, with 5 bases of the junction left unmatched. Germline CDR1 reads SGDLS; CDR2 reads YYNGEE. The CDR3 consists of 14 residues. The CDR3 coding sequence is TGTGCCAGCAGCGCAACAGGGGCCCCCGGGGAGCTGTTTTTT. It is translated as CASSATGAPGELFF.

CDR3 residues: CASSPPTAGGYTF. The CDR3 DNA reads as TGTGCCAGCAGCCCGCCAACCGCGGGGGGCTACACCTTC. The gene calls are TRBV5-6 and TRBJ1-2; no clear D. The germline V gene has CDR1 SGHDT and CDR2 YYEEEE. Deletions cut 4 bases from V and 8 bases from J, with 15 bases between. CDR3 length: 13 residues.

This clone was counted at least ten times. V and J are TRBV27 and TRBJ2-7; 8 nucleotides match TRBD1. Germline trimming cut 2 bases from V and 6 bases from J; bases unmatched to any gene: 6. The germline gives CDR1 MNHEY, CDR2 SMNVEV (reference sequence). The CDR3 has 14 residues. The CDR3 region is CASSLAGQGREQYF. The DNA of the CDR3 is TGTGCCAGCAGTTTAGCAGGACAGGGCCGCGAGCAGTACTTC.

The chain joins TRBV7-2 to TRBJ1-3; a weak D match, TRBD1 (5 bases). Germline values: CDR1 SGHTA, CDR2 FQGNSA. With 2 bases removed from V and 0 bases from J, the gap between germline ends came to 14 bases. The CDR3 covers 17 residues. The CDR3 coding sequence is TGTGCCAGCAGCTTATCTCCGCGGGGACCCTCTGGAAACACCATATATTTT. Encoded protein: CASSLSPRGPSGNTIYF.

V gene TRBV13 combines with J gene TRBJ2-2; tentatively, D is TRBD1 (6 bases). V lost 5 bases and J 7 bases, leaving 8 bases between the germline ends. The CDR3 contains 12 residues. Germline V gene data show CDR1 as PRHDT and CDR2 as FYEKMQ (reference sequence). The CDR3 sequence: CASSPGVGELFF. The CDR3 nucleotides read TGTGCCAGCAGCCCAGGGGTCGGGGAGCTGTTTTTT.

For the CDR3, the DNA is TGTGCCAGCAGTCTGACCCGGAACAATGAGCAGTTCTTC. As protein: CASSLTRNNEQFF. The V gene is TRBV27, the J gene TRBJ2-1; D is uncertain. Trimming removed 5 bases at V and 5 bases at J, with 10 bases between. CDR1 is MNHEY, CDR2 SMNVEV, per germline (reference sequence). The CDR3 length is 13 residues.

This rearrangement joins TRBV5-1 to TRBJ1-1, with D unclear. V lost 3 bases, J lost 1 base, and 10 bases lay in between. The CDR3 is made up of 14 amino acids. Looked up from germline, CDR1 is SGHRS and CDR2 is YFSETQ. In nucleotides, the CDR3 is TGCGCCAGCAGCTCCGTGGATGCGAACACTGAAGCTTTCTTT. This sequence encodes CASSSVDANTEAFF.

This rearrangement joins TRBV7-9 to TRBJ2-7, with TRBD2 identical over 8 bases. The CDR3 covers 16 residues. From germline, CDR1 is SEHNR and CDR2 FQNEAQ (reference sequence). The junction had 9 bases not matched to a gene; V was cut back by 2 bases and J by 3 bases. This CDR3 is CASSLMSGGLRYEQYF. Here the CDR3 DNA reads TGTGCCAGCAGCTTAATGTCGGGGGGGCTTCGCTACGAGCAGTACTTC. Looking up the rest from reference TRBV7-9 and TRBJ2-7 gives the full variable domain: DTGVSQNPRHKITKRGQNVTFRCDPISEHNRLYWYRQTLGQGPEFLTYFQNEAQLEKSRLLSDRFSAERPKGSFSTLEIQRTEQGDSAMYLCASSLMSGGLRYEQYFGPGTRLTVT.

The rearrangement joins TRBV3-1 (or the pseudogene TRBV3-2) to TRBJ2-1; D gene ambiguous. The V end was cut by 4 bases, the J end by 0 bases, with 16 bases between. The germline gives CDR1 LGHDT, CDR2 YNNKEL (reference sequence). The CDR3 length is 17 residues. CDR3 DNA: TGTGCCAGCAGCCCGAACTTTAAGAGGAGCTCCTACAATGAGCAGTTCTTC. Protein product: CASSPNFKRSSYNEQFF.

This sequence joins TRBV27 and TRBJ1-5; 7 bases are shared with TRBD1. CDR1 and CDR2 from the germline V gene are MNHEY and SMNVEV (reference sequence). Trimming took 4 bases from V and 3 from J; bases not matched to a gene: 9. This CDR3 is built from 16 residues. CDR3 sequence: CASSSAQGVYNQPQHF. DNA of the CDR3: TGTGCCAGCAGTTCTGCCCAGGGGGTGTACAATCAGCCCCAGCATTTT.

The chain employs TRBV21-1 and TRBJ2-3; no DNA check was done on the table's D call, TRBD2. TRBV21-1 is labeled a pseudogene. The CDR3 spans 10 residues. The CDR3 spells CESGTAFQYF. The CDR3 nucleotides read TGTGAGAGCGGGACGGCCTTCCAGTATTTT.